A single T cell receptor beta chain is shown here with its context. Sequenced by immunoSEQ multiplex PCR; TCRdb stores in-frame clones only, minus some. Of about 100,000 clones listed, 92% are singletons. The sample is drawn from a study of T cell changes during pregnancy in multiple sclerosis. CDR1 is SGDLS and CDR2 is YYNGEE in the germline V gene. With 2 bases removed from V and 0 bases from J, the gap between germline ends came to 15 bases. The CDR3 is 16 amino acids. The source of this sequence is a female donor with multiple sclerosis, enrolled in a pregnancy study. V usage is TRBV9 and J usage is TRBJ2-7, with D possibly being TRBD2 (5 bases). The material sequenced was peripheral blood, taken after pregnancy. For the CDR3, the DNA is TGTGCCAGCAGCGTTGGAGGTGGTCAGGCCTCCTACGAGCAGTACTTC. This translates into CASSVGGGQASYEQYF.